What follows describes a single TCR beta chain. Antigen: not known. Documented treatment: oral pan-JAK inhibitor, 5-10 mg twice daily. Germline-derived CDR1 and CDR2 are SEHNR and FQNEAQ (reference sequence). The CDR3 is made up of 15 amino acids. The germline V and J ends were trimmed by 4 bases and 0 bases, with 12 bases remaining between them. Sequencing used cDNA as its template, made by extracting RNA and reverse transcribing it. Sequencing used immunoSEQ multiplex PCR; TCRdb keeps in-frame clones, though not all of them. The table includes about 76,000 clones, about 71% detected once. These data are taken from a study of CD8+ T cells in alopecia areata. For the study at large: Severity in treated patients was scored by percentage of scalp area affected.

Regarding the study as a whole: Scalp and blood retained many expanded lesional clones during tofacitinib.

This chain links TRBV7-9 with TRBJ1-1; D uncertain. The sample here was CD8+ T cells sorted from blood, taken at week 24, from a patient treated with tofacitinib. The TCR was taken from a human donor with alopecia areata. This CDR3 reads CASSSDGSMNTEAFF. The CDR3 DNA sequence: TGTGCCAGCAGCTCCGACGGATCCATGAACACTGAAGCTTTCTTT.